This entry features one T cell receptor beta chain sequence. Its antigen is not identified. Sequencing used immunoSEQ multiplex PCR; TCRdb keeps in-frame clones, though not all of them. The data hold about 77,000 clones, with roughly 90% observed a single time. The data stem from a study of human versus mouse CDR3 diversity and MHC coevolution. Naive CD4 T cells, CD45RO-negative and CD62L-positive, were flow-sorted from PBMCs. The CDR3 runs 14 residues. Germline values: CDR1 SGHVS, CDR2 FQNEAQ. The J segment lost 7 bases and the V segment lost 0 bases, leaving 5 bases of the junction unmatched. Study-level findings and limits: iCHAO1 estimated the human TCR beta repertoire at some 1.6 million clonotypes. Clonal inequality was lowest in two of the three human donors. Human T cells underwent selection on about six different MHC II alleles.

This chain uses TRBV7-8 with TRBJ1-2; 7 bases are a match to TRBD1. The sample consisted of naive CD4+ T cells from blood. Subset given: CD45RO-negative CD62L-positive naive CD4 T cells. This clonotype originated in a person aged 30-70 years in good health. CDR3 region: CASSLANRGVGYTF. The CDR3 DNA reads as TGTGCCAGCAGCTTAGCAAACAGGGGAGTTGGCTACACCTTC.